This TCR beta chain is from a study of PD-1 blockade in classical Hodgkin lymphoma. Sequenced by immunoSEQ multiplex PCR; TCRdb stores in-frame clones only, minus some. The data contain 90,000 to 140,000 clones, approximately 89% of them singletons. With V trimmed by 6 bases and J by 2 bases, 13 bases remained unmatched. The CDR3 loop spans 17 amino acids. Per germline, CDR1 KGHSH and CDR2 LQKENI. Time point denoted: cycle 4 day 1 (C4D1), after around six weeks of nivolumab. Following autologous stem cell transplantation, relapse occurred in every patient, and exposure to brentuximab vedotin varied. The chain has TRBV18 and TRBJ1-1; 9 bases align to TRBD1. The TCR comes from a human donor with classical Hodgkin lymphoma. This material consisted of peripheral blood mononuclear cells (PBMCs), taken before the fourth cycle of nivolumab. CDR3 DNA: TGTGCCAGCTCGCGAACCACAGGGGGCGAAGGAAACACTGAAGCTTTCTTT. Protein sequence: CASSRTTGGEGNTEAFF.